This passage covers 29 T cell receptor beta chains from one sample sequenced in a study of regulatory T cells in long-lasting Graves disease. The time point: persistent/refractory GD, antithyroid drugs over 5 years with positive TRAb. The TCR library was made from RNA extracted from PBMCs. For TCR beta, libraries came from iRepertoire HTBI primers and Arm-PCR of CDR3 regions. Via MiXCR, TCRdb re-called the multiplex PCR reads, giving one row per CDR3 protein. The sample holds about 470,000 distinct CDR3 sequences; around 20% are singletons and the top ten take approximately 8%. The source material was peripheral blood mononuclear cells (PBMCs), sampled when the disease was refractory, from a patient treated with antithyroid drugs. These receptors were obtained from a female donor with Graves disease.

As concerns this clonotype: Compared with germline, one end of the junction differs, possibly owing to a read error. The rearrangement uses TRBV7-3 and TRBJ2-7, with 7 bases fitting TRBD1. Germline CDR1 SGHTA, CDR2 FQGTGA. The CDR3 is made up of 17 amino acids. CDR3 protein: CVSSGGPGDSRFYEQYF. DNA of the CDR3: TGTGTCAGCAGCGGAGGCCCAGGGGACAGTAGGTTCTACGAGCAGTACTTC.

CDR3: CASSVLASMSSGANVLTF. The DNA for the CDR3 is TGTGCCAGTAGTGTTTTAGCCTCGATGAGCTCTGGGGCCAACGTCCTGACTTTC. This sequence joins TRBV19 and TRBJ2-6, with D unresolved. Trimming removed 5 bases from V and 0 bases from J, with 17 bases in between. CDR1 LNHDA and CDR2 SQIVND come from the germline V gene (reference sequence). The CDR3 covers 18 residues.

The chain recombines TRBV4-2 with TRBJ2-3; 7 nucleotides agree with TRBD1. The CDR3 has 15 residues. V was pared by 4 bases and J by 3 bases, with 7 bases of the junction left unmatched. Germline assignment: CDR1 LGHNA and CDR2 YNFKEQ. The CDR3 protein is CASSRNNRGTDTQYF. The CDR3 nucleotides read TGTGCCAGCAGCCGTAATAACAGGGGAACAGATACGCAGTATTTT.

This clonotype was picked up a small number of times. The CDR3: CASTLSRGRNTEAFF. Here the CDR3 DNA reads TGCGCCAGCACCCTCTCCAGGGGTAGGAACACTGAAGCTTTCTTT. This chain connects TRBV5-1 to TRBJ1-1, with TRBD1 as a possible D gene (6 bases). Trimming took 6 bases from V and 1 from J, leaving 16 bases between them. Germline V lookup: CDR1 SGHRS, CDR2 YFSETQ. This CDR3 has 15 residues.

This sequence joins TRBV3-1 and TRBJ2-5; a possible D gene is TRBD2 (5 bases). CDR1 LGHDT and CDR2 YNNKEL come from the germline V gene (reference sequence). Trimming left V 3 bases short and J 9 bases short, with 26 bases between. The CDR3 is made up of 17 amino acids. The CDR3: CASSQRMSGRAVEAQYF. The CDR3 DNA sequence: TGTGCCAGCAGCCAGAGGATGAGCGGACGGGCCGTGGAGGCCCAGTACTTC.

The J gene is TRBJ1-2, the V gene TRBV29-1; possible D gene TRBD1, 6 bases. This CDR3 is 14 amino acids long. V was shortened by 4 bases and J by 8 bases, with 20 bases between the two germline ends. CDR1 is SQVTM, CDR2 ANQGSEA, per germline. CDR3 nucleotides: TGCAGCGTTGCGTCCCAGGGGATGGTTTCGGGCTACACCTTC. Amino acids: CSVASQGMVSGYTF. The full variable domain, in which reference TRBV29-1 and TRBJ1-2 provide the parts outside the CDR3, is SAVISQKPSRDICQRGTSLTIQCQVDSQVTMMFWYRQQPGQSLTLIATANQGSEATYESGFVIDKFPISRPNLTFSTLTVSNMSPEDSSIYLCSVASQGMVSGYTFGSGTRLTVV.

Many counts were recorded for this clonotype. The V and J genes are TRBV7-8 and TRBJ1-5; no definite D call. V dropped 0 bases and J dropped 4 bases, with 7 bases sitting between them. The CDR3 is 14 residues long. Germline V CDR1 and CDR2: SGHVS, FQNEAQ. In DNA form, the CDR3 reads TGTGCCAGCAGCTTAGCGAACAAAAATCAGCCCCAGCATTTT. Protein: CASSLANKNQPQHF.

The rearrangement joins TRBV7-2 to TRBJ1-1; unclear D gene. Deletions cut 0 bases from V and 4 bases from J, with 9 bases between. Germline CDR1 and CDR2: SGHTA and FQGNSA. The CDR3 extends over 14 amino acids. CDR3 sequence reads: CASSLAPPPTEAFF. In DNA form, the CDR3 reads TGTGCCAGCAGCTTAGCGCCCCCCCCCACTGAAGCTTTCTTT.

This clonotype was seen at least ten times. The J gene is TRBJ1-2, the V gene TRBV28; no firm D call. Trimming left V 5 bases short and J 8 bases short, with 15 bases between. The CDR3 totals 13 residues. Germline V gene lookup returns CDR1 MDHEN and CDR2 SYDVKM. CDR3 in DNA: TGTGCCAGCAGTGCTGACCGGGTCTTAGGCTACACCTTC. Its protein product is CASSADRVLGYTF.

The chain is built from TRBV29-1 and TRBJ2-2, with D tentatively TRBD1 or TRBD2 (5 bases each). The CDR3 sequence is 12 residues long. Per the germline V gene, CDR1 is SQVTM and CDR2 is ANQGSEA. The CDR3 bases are TGCACCGCGAGGGGCAACACCGGGGAGCTGTTTTTT. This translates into CTARGNTGELFF.

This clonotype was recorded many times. The CDR3 here is CASRQQERAYEQYF. CDR3 sequence (DNA): TGTGCCAGCAGGCAACAGGAGAGGGCCTACGAGCAGTACTTC. V and J are TRBV27 and TRBJ2-7, with D perhaps TRBD1 or TRBD2 (5 bases each). Germline V gene sequence: CDR1 MNHEY, CDR2 SMNVEV (reference sequence). The CDR3 sequence is 14 residues long. V was clipped by 6 bases and J by 2 bases, with 14 bases between them.

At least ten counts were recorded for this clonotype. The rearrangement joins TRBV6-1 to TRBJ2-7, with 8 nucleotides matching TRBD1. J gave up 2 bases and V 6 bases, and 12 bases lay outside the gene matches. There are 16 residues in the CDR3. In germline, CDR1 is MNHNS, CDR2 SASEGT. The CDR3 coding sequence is TGTGCCAGCAGGCCGACGACAGGGGCGGTTACCTACGAGCAGTACTTC. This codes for CASRPTTGAVTYEQYF.

This CDR3 is CASSPRGGSTDTQYF. In DNA form, the CDR3 reads TGTGCCAGCAGCCCTCGCGGGGGTAGCACAGATACGCAGTATTTT. This chain links TRBV5-6 with TRBJ2-3; 7 nucleotides agree with TRBD2. CDR1 is SGHDT and CDR2 is YYEEEE in the germline V gene. Germline trimming cut 4 bases from V and 0 bases from J; bases unmatched to any gene: 5. This CDR3 is 15 amino acids long.

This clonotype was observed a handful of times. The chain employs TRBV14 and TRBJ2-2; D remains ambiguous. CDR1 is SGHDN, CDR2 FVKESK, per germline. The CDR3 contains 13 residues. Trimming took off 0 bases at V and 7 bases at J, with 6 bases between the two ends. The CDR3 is CASSQDLIGELFF. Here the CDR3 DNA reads TGTGCCAGCAGCCAAGACCTAATCGGGGAGCTGTTTTTT. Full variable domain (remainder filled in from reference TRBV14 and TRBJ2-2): EAGVTQFPSHSVIEKGQTVTLRCDPISGHDNLYWYRRVMGKEIKFLLHFVKESKQDESGMPNNRFLAERTGGTYSTLKVQPAELEDSGVYFCASSQDLIGELFFGEGSRLTVL.

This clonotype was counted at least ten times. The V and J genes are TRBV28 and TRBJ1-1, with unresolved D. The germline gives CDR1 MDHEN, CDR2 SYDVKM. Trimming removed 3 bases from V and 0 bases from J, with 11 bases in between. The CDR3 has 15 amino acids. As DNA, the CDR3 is TGTGCCAGCAGTTTGTCGGGGAGATTGAACACTGAAGCTTTCTTT. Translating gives CASSLSGRLNTEAFF.

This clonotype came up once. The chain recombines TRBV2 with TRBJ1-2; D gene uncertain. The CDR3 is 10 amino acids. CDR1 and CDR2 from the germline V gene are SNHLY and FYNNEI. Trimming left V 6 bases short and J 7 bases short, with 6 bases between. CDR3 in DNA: TGTGCCAGCAGCCCTGGTGGCTACACCTTC. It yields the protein CASSPGGYTF. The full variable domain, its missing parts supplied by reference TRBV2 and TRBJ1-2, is EPEVTQTPSHQVTQMGQEVILRCVPISNHLYFYWYRQILGQKVEFLVSFYNNEISEKSEIFDDQFSVERPDGSNFTLKIRSTKLEDSAMYFCASSPGGYTFGSGTRLTVV.

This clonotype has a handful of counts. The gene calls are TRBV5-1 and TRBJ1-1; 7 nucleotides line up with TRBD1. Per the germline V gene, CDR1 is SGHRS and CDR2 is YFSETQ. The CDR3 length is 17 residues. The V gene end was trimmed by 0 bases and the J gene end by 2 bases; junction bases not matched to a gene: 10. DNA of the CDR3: TGCGCCAGCAGCTTGGCATCAATACAGGGGCGAAACACTGAAGCTTTCTTT. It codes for CASSLASIQGRNTEAFF.

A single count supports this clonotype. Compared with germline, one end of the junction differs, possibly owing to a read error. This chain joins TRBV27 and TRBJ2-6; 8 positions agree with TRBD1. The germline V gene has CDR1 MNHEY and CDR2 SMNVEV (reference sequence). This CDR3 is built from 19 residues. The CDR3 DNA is TGTGCCAACAGTTTCCGAAGACAGGGGACCTACTCCGGGGCCAACGTCCCGACTTTC. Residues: CANSFRRQGTYSGANVPTF.

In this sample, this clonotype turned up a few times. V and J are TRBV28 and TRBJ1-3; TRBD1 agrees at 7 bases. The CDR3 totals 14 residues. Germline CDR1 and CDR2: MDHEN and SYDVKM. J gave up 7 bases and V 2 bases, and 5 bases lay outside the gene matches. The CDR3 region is CASSLTGAANTIYF. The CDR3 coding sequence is TGTGCCAGCAGTTTAACAGGGGCGGCGAACACCATATATTTT.

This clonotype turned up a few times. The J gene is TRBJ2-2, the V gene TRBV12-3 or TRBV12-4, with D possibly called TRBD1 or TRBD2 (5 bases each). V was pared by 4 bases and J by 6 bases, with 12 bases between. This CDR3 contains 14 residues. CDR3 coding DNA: TGTGCCAGCAGTTGGGGGATGGTGGCCGGGGAGCTGTTTTTT. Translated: CASSWGMVAGELFF.

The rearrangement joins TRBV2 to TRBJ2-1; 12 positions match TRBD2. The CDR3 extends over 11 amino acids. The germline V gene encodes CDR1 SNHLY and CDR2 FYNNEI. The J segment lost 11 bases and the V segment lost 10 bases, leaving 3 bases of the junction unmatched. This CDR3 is CAIGLAGQQFF. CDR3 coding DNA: TGTGCCATTGGACTAGCGGGACAGCAGTTCTTC.

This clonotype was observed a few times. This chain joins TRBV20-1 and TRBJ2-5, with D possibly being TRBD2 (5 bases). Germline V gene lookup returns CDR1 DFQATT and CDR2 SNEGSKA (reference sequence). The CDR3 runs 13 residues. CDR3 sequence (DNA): TGCAGCCCCGAGCCTGGACTCCAAGAGACCCAGTACTTC. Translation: CSPEPGLQETQYF.

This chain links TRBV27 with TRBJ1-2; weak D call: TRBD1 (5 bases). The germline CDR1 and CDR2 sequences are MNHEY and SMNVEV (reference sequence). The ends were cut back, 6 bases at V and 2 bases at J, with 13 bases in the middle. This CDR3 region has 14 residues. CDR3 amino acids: CASRPGTENYGYTF. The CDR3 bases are TGTGCCAGCAGACCCGGGACGGAGAACTATGGCTACACCTTC.

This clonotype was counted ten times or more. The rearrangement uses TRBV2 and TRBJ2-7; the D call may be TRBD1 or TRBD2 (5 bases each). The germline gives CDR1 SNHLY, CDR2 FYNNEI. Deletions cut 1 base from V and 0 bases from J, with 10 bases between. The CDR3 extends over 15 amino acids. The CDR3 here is CASSEGGKSSYEQYF. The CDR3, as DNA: TGTGCCAGCAGTGAAGGGGGGAAAAGCTCCTACGAGCAGTACTTC.

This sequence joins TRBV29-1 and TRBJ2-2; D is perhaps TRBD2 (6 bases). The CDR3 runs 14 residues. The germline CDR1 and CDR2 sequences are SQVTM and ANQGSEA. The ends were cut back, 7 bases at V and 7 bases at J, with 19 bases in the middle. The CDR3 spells CSAAVTGVGGELFF. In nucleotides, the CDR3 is TGCAGCGCCGCTGTGACGGGAGTCGGCGGGGAGCTGTTTTTT.

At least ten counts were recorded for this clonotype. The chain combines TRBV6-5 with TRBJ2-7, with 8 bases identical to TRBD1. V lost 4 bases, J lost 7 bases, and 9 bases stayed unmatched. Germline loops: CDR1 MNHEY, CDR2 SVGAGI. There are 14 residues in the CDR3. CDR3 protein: CASSSGGQGREQYF. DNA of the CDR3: TGTGCCAGCAGTTCCGGAGGACAGGGCCGGGAGCAGTACTTC.

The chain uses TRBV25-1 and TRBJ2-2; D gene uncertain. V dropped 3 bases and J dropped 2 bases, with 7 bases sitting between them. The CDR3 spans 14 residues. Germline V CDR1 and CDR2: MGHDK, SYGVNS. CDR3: CASSEHSNTGELFF. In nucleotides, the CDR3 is TGTGCCAGCAGTGAGCACAGTAACACCGGGGAGCTGTTTTTT. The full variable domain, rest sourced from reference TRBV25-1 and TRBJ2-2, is EADIYQTPRYLVIGTGKKITLECSQTMGHDKMYWYQQDPGMELHLIHYSYGVNSTEKGDLSSESTVSRIRTEHFPLTLESARPSHTSQYLCASSEHSNTGELFFGEGSRLTVL.

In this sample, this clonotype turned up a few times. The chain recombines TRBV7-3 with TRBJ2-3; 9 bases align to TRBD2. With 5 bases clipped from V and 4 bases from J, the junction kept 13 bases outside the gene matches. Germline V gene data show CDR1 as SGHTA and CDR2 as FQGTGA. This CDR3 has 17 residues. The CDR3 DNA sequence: TGTGCCAGCAGCACCACCCCGGGACTAGCAGTCCCAGATACGCAGTATTTT. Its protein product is CASSTTPGLAVPDTQYF.

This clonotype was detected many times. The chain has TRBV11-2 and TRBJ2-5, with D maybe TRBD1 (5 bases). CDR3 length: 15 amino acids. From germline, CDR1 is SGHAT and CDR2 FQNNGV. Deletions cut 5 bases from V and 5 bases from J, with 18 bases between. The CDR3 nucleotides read TGTGCCAGCAGCCCGAGAATCGCAGGGCGGGAGACCCAGTACTTC. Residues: CASSPRIAGRETQYF.